One sample yielded the 29 T cell receptor beta chains listed below, sequenced in a study of molecular identifiers for immune sequencing clone quantification. MiXCR, run by TCRdb on the PCR reads, gives a single entry per CDR3 protein. The table records some 320,000 distinct CDR3 sequences, about a fifth of them present only once. What was sequenced was naive CD8+ T cells from blood, with Jurkat cell RNA spiked in. Subset defined: FACS-sorted CD8+CD4-CCR7+CD45RA+ naive T cells. These TCRs come from a human donor in good health. Some libraries in this study had Jurkat cell RNA spiked in.

The table lists this clonotype with many counts. V is TRBV29-1 and J is TRBJ1-1; D is unresolved. Germline values: CDR1 SQVTM, CDR2 ANQGSEA. V dropped 4 bases and J dropped 5 bases, with 5 bases sitting between them. The CDR3 consists of 10 residues. CDR3 protein: CSVVGTEAFF. CDR3 nucleotides: TGCAGCGTTGTAGGGACTGAAGCTTTCTTT.

About this clonotype itself: A much larger clone lies one base from this, so it may be a read error. This chain connects TRBV12-3 or TRBV12-4 to TRBJ1-1, with 7 bases identical to TRBD1. The CDR3 has 14 amino acids. CDR3 DNA: TGTGCCAGCAGTGGGGGACAGCTAAACATTGAAGCTTTCTTT. This codes for CASSGGQLNIEAFF.

In regard to this clonotype: This may be a read error: a much more frequent sequence differs by one nucleotide. A read error is likely, as this CDR3 ends without the conserved phenylalanine or tryptophan. The chain carries TRBV15 and TRBJ2-7; D call uncertain. V was pared by 3 bases and J by 4 bases, with 4 bases between. CDR3 size: 11 residues. Germline loops: CDR1 LNHNV, CDR2 YYDKDF (reference sequence). This chain's CDR3 is CATSSGYEQYS. As DNA, the CDR3 is TGTGCCACCAGCAGCGGGTACGAGCAGTACTCC.

This clonotype turned up a few times. The gene calls are TRBV9 and TRBJ1-4; 8 bases line up with TRBD1. J gave up 7 bases and V 3 bases, and 11 bases lay outside the gene matches. The CDR3 totals 16 residues. Germline V gene lookup returns CDR1 SGDLS and CDR2 YYNGEE. The CDR3 region has the DNA TGTGCCAGCAGCGCGGGACAGGAAAGTGGGTCTGAAAAACTGTTTTTT. It specifies CASSAGQESGSEKLFF. Using reference TRBV9 and TRBJ1-4 for the parts outside the CDR3, the full variable domain is DSGVTQTPKHLITATGQRVTLRCSPRSGDLSVYWYQQSLDQGLQFLIQYYNGEERAKGNILERFSAQQFPDLHSELNLSSLELGDSALYFCASSAGQESGSEKLFFGSGTQLSVL.

This clonotype came up a few times. The V gene is TRBV9, the J gene TRBJ1-2, with D perhaps matching TRBD1 (6 bases). Trimming removed 0 bases from V and 4 bases from J, with 28 bases in between. CDR3 length: 20 amino acids. The germline CDR1 and CDR2 sequences are SGDLS and YYNGEE. CDR3 sequence reads: CASSVVWGDTHLPPFYGYTF. For the CDR3, the DNA is TGTGCCAGCAGCGTAGTTTGGGGGGACACCCATCTTCCCCCCTTCTATGGCTACACCTTC. The variable domain in full, with the rest retrieved from reference TRBV9 and TRBJ1-2, is DSGVTQTPKHLITATGQRVTLRCSPRSGDLSVYWYQQSLDQGLQFLIQYYNGEERAKGNILERFSAQQFPDLHSELNLSSLELGDSALYFCASSVVWGDTHLPPFYGYTFGSGTRLTVV.

This clonotype occurred a few times. This chain joins TRBV4-3 and TRBJ2-1; TRBD2 agrees at 7 bases. The V segment lost 1 base and the J segment 4 bases; nucleotides outside the gene matches: 4. In germline, CDR1 is LGHNA, CDR2 YSLEER. This CDR3 contains 15 residues. The CDR3 region has the DNA TGCGCCAGCAGCCAAGGAACAGCGGGATACAATGAGCAGTTCTTC. This gives the protein CASSQGTAGYNEQFF.

The chain uses TRBV4-3 and TRBJ2-1; 14 positions match TRBD2. With V trimmed by 0 bases and J by 9 bases, 13 bases remained unmatched. Per germline, CDR1 LGHNA and CDR2 YSLEER. There are 19 residues in the CDR3. The CDR3 bases are TGCGCCAGCAGCCAAGACCGAGGAGCCAGACTAGCGGGGGGGGTTGAGCAGTTCTTC. This translates into CASSQDRGARLAGGVEQFF.

This clonotype showed up many times. The rearrangement joins TRBV7-2 to TRBJ2-1; TRBD2 aligns across 7 bases. Trimming took 1 base from V and 6 from J; bases not matched to a gene: 0. Germline V lookup: CDR1 SGHTA, CDR2 FQGNSA. The CDR3 extends over 13 amino acids. The CDR3 DNA follows: TGTGCCAGCAGCTTAGGGACTAGCAATGAGCAGTTCTTC. Translated, it gives CASSLGTSNEQFF.

There are many counts of this clonotype. J is TRBJ2-4 and V is TRBV30, with D unresolved. The V gene lost 2 bases and the J gene lost 4 bases, with 18 bases spanning the gap. The CDR3 length is 16 residues. The germline CDR1 and CDR2 sequences are GTSNPN and SVGIG (reference sequence). The CDR3 is CAWSLDLVIRKNIQYF. Written as DNA, the CDR3 is TGTGCCTGGAGTCTCGATTTAGTCATTCGGAAAAACATTCAGTACTTC.

Only a few counts were recorded for this clonotype. A single base separates this from a much larger clone, so it may be a read error. The V gene is TRBV12-3 or TRBV12-4, the J gene TRBJ1-5, with D tentatively TRBD1 (5 bases). V was pared by 4 bases and J by 9 bases, with 22 bases between. The CDR3 runs 16 residues. CDR3 region: CASSSLGQGRSLPQHF. The CDR3 DNA is TGTGCCAGCAGTTCCCTAGGGCAGGGTCGTAGCCTGCCCCAGCATTTT.

Of note for this clonotype: This could be a read error, since a much larger clone is one nucleotide away. Without the conserved terminal phenylalanine or tryptophan, this CDR3 likely stems from a read error. The J gene is TRBJ2-7, the V gene TRBV5-3, with 9 bases matching TRBD2. TRBV5-3 is filed as an ORF, its function uncertain. The CDR3 has 14 amino acids. The CDR3 DNA reads as TGTGCCAGCAGCTCGGGACTAGCACCCTACGAGCAGTACCTC. Its protein product is CASSSGLAPYEQYL.

This clonotype was counted many times. The J gene is TRBJ2-7, the V gene TRBV12-3 or TRBV12-4, with D maybe TRBD2 (5 bases). V was clipped by 5 bases and J by 5 bases, with 10 bases between them. This CDR3 contains 12 residues. For the CDR3, the DNA is TGTGCCAGCAGTCGGCCGAGGGACGAGCAGTACTTC. Its protein product is CASSRPRDEQYF.

The genes are TRBV20-1 and TRBJ1-2; maybe TRBD1 (5 bases). Trimming removed 6 bases from V and 6 bases from J, with 8 bases in between. Germline CDR1 is DFQATT and CDR2 is SNEGSKA (reference sequence). CDR3 length: 10 residues. CDR3 coding DNA: TGCAGTGCGCAACAGGATGGCTACACCTTC. This codes for CSAQQDGYTF.

This clonotype was recorded a few times. The rearrangement joins TRBV13 to TRBJ2-1; no reliable D call. V lost 1 base and J lost 12, with 7 bases in between. The CDR3 spans 11 residues. CDR1 PRHDT and CDR2 FYEKMQ come from the germline V gene (reference sequence). The CDR3 spells CASSLVVGQFF. In DNA form, the CDR3 reads TGTGCCAGCAGCTTAGTTGTGGGGCAGTTCTTC.

In this sample, this clonotype turned up many times. This chain uses TRBV19 with TRBJ2-1; D ambiguous. V gave up 4 bases and J gave up 10 bases, with 11 bases separating them. CDR1 is LNHDA, CDR2 SQIVND, per germline (reference sequence). The CDR3 length is 12 residues. The CDR3 spells CASSTVLGEQFF. In nucleotides, the CDR3 is TGTGCCAGTAGTACGGTCCTTGGAGAGCAGTTCTTC.

Remarks on this clonotype: With a much larger clone just one base away, this may be a read error. The rearrangement links TRBV7-9 to TRBJ1-1; TRBD1 matches at 12 bases. The V and J ends lost 4 bases and 6 bases, in that order; junction bases with no gene match: 6. Germline-derived CDR1 and CDR2 are SEHNR and FQNEAQ (reference sequence). This CDR3 region has 15 residues. CDR3 sequence: CASSWDRGPDAEAFF. For the CDR3, the DNA is TGTGCCAGCAGCTGGGACAGGGGGCCGGACGCTGAAGCTTTCTTT.

Ten or more counts support this clonotype. The chain combines TRBV23-1 with TRBJ1-5; the D is unclear. TRBV23-1 is recorded as an ORF, its role being uncertain. The CDR3 sequence is 11 residues long. V gave up 3 bases and J gave up 9 bases, with 6 bases separating them. The CDR3 DNA is TGCGCCAGCAGTCACCATCCGCCCCAGCATTTT. This gives the protein CASSHHPPQHF.

The chain joins TRBV6-2 or TRBV6-3 to TRBJ2-3; TRBD1 or TRBD2 may be the D gene (6 bases each). CDR3 length: 16 amino acids. V was trimmed by 4 bases and J by 7 bases, leaving 21 bases between them. CDR1 is MNHEY, CDR2 SVGEGT, per germline. The CDR3 protein is CASSLGLGGLPNTQYF. CDR3 nucleotides: TGTGCCAGCAGTTTAGGGCTGGGGGGCCTTCCAAATACGCAGTATTTT.

This clonotype was observed many times. The rearrangement links TRBV13 to TRBJ1-1, with D possibly being TRBD1 (5 bases). Germline CDR1 and CDR2: PRHDT and FYEKMQ (reference sequence). Trimming removed 3 bases from V and 0 bases from J, with 11 bases in between. The CDR3 has 15 residues. As DNA, the CDR3 is TGTGCCAGCAGCTTTTATGGGGCATTGAACACTGAAGCTTTCTTT. It is translated as CASSFYGALNTEAFF.

This clonotype has a handful of counts. The chain employs TRBV12-3 or TRBV12-4 and TRBJ2-3; tentatively, D is TRBD2 (5 bases). The CDR3 extends over 17 amino acids. The germline V and J ends were trimmed by 2 bases and 2 bases, with 17 bases remaining between them. CDR3 coding DNA: TGTGCCAGCAGTTTATATTTAGCGCCAAGAGCCACAGATACGCAGTATTTT. It yields the protein CASSLYLAPRATDTQYF.

This clonotype was picked up many times. The rearrangement uses TRBV28 and TRBJ2-7; D gene uncertain. This CDR3 is built from 12 residues. Germline CDR1 reads MDHEN; CDR2 reads SYDVKM. V was shortened by 4 bases and J by 7 bases, with 11 bases between the two germline ends. The DNA of the CDR3 is TGTGCCAGCAGTTCCCCGGGTTTTGAGCAGTACTTC. Its protein product is CASSSPGFEQYF.

The chain couples TRBV4-2 to TRBJ2-7, with D possibly matching TRBD1 (5 bases). Per the germline V gene, CDR1 is LGHNA and CDR2 is YNFKEQ. V dropped 0 bases and J dropped 3 bases, with 12 bases sitting between them. The CDR3 totals 15 residues. The CDR3 is CASSQDQGVYYEQYF. DNA of the CDR3: TGTGCCAGCAGCCAAGATCAGGGCGTTTACTACGAGCAGTACTTC.

Points on this clonotype: This may stem from a read error, because a much larger clone lies one nucleotide away. The chain uses TRBV9 and TRBJ2-3; unclear D gene. CDR3 length: 15 residues. Per the germline V gene, CDR1 is SGDLS and CDR2 is YYNGEE. The V and J ends lost 0 bases and 4 bases respectively, with 12 bases between them. The DNA of the CDR3 is TGTGCCAGCAGCGTAGACGGGTCCAGCGCAGATACGCAGTATTTT. Residues: CASSVDGSSADTQYF.

Note on this clonotype: Relative to the germline gene, one junction end is altered; a read error may explain this. CDR3 sequence reads: CASSFPVAGGPSESDTRYF. CDR3 nucleotide sequence: TGTGCCAGCAGTTTTCCGGTAGCGGGAGGGCCCTCCGAAAGTGATACGCGGTATTTT. The chain has TRBV12-3 or TRBV12-4 and TRBJ2-3, with TRBD2 matching 11 bases. This CDR3 is built from 19 residues.

This clonotype was observed once. A much larger clone lies a single base off, so this may be a read error. A read error is likely, as this CDR3 ends without the conserved phenylalanine or tryptophan. The chain links TRBV20-1 to TRBJ2-7; a possible D gene is TRBD2 (6 bases). With 3 bases removed from V and 0 bases from J, the gap between germline ends came to 9 bases. CDR3 length: 13 residues. Germline V gene data show CDR1 as DFQATT and CDR2 as SNEGSKA (reference sequence). The DNA for the CDR3 is TGCAGTGCTAGTGACGGGAGCTCCTACGAGCAGTACCTC. Protein product: CSASDGSSYEQYL.

This clonotype showed up just a few times. The genes are TRBV12-3 or TRBV12-4 and TRBJ2-5; D is unresolved. The CDR3 has 14 amino acids. The V and J ends lost 1 base and 4 bases respectively, with 10 bases between them. For the CDR3, the DNA is TGTGCCAGCAGTTTAGACCCGTTGGGAGAGACCCAGTACTTC. This gives the protein CASSLDPLGETQYF.

This clonotype has ten or more counts. One junction end disagrees with the germline gene, perhaps due to a read error. The V gene is TRBV5-1, the J gene TRBJ2-7; D could derive from TRBD1 or TRBD2 (5 bases each). This CDR3 contains 12 residues. CDR1 and CDR2 from the germline V gene are SGHRS and YFSETQ. Here the CDR3 reads CASSPGPAGQDF. The CDR3 bases are TGCGCCAGCAGCCCGGGACCTGCTGGCCAAGACTTC.

This chain connects TRBV20-1 to TRBJ1-1; D is unclear. The V and J ends lost 0 bases and 4 bases respectively, with 15 bases between them. Germline CDR1 reads DFQATT; CDR2 reads SNEGSKA (reference sequence). This CDR3 spans 15 amino acids. The CDR3 DNA reads TGCAGTGCTAGAGATATCCAGGCCTTAATCACTGAAGCTTTCTTT. Amino acid sequence: CSARDIQALITEAFF.

This chain uses TRBV11-2 with TRBJ1-4; TRBD1 is a possible D gene (6 bases). The germline gives CDR1 SGHAT, CDR2 FQNNGV. The CDR3 runs to 19 residues. V lost 0 bases and J 0 bases, leaving 17 bases between the germline ends. CDR3 DNA: TGTGCCAGCAGCTTAGATAGAAGGGGGGGACTTGCAACTAATGAAAAACTGTTTTTT. It is translated as CASSLDRRGGLATNEKLFF.